This T cell receptor beta chain was identified in a study of blood T cell repertoires in COVID-19. This clone has just a few counts. Original analysis: Amplification from reference gene primers served as the basis for estimated nucleated cell counts. Repertoires were generated with immunoSEQ multiplex PCR, while TCRdb's copy carries only in-frame clones and drops some. The V and J calls and the clone size are those of that table, but D and trimming were determined from the DNA. Of about 95,000 clones listed, 75% to 85% are singletons. This CDR3 is built from 14 residues. The V gene lost 1 base and the J gene lost 4 bases, with 10 bases spanning the gap. Germline values: CDR1 SEHNR, CDR2 FQNEAQ (reference sequence).

This TCR derives from a man aged 80 or over with COVID-19, enrolled during active disease. Sequencing was done on a sample of peripheral blood. V and J are TRBV7-9 and TRBJ1-2, with D hard to call. The CDR3 sequence is CASSLGGLGYGYTF. The CDR3, as DNA: TGTGCCAGCAGCTTAGGCGGGCTCGGCTATGGCTACACCTTC.